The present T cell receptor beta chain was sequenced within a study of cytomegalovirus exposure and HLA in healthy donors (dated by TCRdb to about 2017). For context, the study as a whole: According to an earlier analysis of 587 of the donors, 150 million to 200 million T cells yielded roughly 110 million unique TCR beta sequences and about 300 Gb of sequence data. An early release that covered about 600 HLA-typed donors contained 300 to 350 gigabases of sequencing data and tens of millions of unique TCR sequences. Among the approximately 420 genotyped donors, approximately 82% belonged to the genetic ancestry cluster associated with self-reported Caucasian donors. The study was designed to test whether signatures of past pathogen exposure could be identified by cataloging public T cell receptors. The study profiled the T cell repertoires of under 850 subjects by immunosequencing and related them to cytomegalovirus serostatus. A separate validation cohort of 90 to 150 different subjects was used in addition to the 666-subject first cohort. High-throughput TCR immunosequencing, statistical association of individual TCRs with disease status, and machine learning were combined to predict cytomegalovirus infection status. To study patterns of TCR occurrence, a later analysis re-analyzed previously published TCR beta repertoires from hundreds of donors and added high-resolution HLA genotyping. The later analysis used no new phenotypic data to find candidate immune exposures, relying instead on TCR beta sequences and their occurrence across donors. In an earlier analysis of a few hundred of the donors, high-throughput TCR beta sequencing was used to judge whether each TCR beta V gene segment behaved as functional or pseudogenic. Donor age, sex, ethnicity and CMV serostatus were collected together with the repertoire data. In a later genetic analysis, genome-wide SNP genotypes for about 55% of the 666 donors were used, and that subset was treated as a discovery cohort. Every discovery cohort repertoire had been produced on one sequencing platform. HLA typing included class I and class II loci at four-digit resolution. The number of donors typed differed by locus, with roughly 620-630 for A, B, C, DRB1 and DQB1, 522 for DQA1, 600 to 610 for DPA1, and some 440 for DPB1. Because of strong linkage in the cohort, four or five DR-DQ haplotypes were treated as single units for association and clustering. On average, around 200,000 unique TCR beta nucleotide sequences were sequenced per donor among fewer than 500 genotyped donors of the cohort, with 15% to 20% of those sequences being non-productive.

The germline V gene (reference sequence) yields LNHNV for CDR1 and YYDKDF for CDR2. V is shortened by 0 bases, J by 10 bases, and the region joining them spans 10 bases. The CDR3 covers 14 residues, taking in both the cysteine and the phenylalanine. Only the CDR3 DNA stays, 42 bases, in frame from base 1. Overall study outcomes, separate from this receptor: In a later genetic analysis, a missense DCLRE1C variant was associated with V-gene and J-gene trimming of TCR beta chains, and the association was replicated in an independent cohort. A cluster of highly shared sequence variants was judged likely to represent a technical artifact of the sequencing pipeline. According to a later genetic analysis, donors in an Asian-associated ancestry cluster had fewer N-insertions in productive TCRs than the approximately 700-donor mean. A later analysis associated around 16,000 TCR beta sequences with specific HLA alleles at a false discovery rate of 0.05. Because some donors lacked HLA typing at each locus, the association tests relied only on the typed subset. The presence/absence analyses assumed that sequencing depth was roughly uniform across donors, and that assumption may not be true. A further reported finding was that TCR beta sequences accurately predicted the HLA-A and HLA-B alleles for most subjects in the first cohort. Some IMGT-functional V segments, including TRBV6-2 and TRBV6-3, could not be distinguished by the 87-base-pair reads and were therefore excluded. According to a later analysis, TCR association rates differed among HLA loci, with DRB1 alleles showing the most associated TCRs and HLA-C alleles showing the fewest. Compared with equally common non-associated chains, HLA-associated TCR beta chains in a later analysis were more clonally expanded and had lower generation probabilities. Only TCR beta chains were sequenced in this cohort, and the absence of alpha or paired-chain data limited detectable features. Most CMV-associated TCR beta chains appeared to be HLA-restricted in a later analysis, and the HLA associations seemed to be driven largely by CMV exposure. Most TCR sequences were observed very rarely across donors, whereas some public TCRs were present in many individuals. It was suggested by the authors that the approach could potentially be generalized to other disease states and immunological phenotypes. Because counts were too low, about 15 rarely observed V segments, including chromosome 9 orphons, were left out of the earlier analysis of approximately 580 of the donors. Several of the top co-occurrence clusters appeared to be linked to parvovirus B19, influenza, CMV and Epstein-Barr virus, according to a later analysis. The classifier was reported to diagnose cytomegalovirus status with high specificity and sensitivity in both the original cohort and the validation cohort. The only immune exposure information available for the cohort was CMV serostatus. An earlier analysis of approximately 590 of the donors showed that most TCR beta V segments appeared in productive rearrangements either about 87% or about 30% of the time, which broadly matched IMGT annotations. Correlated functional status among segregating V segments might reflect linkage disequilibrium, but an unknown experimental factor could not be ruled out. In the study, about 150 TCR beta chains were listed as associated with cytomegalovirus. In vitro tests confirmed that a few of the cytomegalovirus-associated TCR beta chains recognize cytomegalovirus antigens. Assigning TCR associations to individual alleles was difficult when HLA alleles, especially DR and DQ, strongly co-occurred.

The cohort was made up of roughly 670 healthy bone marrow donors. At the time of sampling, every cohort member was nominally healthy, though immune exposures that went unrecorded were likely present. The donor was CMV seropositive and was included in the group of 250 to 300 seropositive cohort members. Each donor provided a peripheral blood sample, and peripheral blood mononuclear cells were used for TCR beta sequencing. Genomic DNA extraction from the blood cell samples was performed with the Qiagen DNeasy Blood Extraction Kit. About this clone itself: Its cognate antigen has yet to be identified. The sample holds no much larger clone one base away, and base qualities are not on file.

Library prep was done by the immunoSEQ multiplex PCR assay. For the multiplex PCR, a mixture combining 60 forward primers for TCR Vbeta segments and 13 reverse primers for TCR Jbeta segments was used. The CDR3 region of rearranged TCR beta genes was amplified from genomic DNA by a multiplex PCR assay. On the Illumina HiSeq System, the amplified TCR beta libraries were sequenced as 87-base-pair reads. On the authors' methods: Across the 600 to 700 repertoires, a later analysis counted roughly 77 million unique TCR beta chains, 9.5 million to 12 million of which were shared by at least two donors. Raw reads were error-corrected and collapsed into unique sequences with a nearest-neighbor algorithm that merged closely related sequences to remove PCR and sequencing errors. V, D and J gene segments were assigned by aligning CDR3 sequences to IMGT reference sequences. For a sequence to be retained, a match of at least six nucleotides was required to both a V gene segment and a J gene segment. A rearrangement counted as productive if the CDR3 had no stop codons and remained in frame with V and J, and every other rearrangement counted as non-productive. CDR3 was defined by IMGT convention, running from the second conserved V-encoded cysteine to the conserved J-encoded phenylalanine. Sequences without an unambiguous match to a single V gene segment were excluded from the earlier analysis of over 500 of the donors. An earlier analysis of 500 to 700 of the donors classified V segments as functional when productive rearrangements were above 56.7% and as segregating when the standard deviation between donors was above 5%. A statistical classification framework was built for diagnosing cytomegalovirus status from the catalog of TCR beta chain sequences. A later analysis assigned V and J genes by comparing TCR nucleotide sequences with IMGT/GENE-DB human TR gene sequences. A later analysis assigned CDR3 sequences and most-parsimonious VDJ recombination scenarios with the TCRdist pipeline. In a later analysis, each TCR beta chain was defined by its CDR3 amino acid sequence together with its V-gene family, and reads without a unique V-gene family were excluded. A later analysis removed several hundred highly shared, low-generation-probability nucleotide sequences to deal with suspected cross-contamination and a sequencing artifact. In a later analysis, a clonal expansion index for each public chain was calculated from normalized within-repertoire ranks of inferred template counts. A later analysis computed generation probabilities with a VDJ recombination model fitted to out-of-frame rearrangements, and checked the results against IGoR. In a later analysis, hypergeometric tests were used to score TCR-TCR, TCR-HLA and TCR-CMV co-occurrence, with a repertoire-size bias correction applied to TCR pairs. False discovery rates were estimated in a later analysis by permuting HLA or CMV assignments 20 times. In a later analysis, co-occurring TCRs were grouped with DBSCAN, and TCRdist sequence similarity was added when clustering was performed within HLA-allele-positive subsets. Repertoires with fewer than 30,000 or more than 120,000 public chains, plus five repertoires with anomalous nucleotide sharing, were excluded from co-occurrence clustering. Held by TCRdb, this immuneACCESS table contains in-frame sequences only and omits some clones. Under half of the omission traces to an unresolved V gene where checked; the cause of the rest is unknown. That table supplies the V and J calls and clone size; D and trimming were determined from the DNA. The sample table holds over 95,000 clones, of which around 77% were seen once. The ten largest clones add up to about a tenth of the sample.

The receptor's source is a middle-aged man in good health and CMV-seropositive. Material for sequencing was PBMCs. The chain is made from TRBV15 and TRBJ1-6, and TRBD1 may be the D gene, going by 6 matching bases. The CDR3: CATSRDLQGSPLHF. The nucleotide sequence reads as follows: TGTGCCACCAGCAGAGACCTACAGGGATCACCCCTCCACTTT.